Listed below are T cell receptor beta chains from one sample, sequenced in a study of shared clonotypes between healthy human individuals. Generated by immunoSEQ multiplex PCR, the TCRdb table keeps only in-frame clones and is missing some. The sample lists 950,000 to 1,200,000 clones, around 77% occurring once. The sequenced sample was memory CD4+ T cells from PBMCs. The receptors shown here come from a man aged 18 to 30 in good health. Some clones in this sample may be carry-over from other donors' samples. The CDR3 runs from the conserved cysteine through the conserved F or W.

j_gene: TRBJ2-3; v_gene: TRBV4-1; CDR3aa: CASSQGADSDTQYF
j_gene: TRBJ2-3; v_gene: TRBV7-2; CDR3aa: CASSPDRISTDTQYF
j_gene: TRBJ1-3; v_gene: TRBV7-9; CDR3aa: CASSLGSPPSGNTIYF
j_gene: TRBJ2-7; v_gene: TRBV5-1; CDR3aa: CASSLESSGYYEQYF
j_gene: TRBJ2-7; v_gene: TRBV27; CDR3aa: CASSSSTGGSVPSYEQYF
j_gene: TRBJ2-2; v_gene: TRBV5-4; CDR3aa: CASSTGQGAGELFF
j_gene: TRBJ2-3; v_gene: TRBV2; CDR3aa: CASSVIAGGGADTQYF
j_gene: TRBJ2-2; v_gene: TRBV5-4; CDR3aa: CASRRTGGSTGELFF
j_gene: TRBJ1-5; v_gene: TRBV7-8; CDR3aa: CASSLLVGNQPQHF
j_gene: TRBJ2-7; v_gene: TRBV28; CDR3aa: CASTGTVYEQYF
j_gene: TRBJ2-2; v_gene: TRBV9; CDR3aa: CASSGLGIANTGELFF
j_gene: TRBJ2-5; v_gene: TRBV10-1; CDR3aa: CASSSSTGQQETQYF
j_gene: TRBJ1-2; v_gene: TRBV5-4; CDR3aa: CASSFEDRVAGYTF
j_gene: TRBJ2-7; v_gene: TRBV4-1; CDR3aa: CASSLRRGQIYEQYF
j_gene: TRBJ2-1; v_gene: TRBV7-3; CDR3aa: CASSLQGTVYNEQFF
j_gene: TRBJ2-5; v_gene: TRBV28; CDR3aa: CATTSGSRETQYF
j_gene: TRBJ2-4; v_gene: TRBV4-1; CDR3aa: CASSQVDAWLAKNIQYF
j_gene: TRBJ2-4; v_gene: TRBV29-1; CDR3aa: CSGVNLDIQYF
j_gene: TRBJ1-5; v_gene: TRBV2; CDR3aa: CASSEGRVYSNQPQHF
j_gene: TRBJ2-5; v_gene: TRBV5-4; CDR3aa: CASSGGGRETQYF
j_gene: TRBJ2-7; v_gene: TRBV27; CDR3aa: CASSFLAGREQYF
j_gene: TRBJ2-3; v_gene: TRBV19; CDR3aa: CASSDDSGAARTDTQYF
j_gene: TRBJ2-5; v_gene: TRBV28; CDR3aa: CASSYGTSGQETQYF
j_gene: TRBJ2-7; v_gene: TRBV18; CDR3aa: CASSGTSAYEQYF
j_gene: TRBJ1-1; v_gene: TRBV28; CDR3aa: CASSSSRGDKNTEAFF
j_gene: TRBJ1-1; v_gene: TRBV6-1; CDR3aa: CASSEAVWRNRGDTEAFF
j_gene: TRBJ2-2; v_gene: TRBV6-6; CDR3aa: CASSYLALSGELFF
j_gene: TRBJ2-3; v_gene: TRBV29-1; CDR3aa: CSVTGTVGTDTQYF
j_gene: TRBJ2-5; v_gene: TRBV7-6; CDR3aa: CASSIRGETQYF
j_gene: TRBJ2-7; v_gene: TRBV7-2; CDR3aa: CASSLGGGGTAYEQYF
j_gene: TRBJ2-5; v_gene: TRBV7-2; CDR3aa: CASSFRDRPSGQYF
j_gene: TRBJ2-7; v_gene: TRBV5-1; CDR3aa: CASSLGSAAYEQYF
j_gene: TRBJ2-1; v_gene: TRBV18; CDR3aa: CASSPTRSSYNEQFF
j_gene: TRBJ1-6; v_gene: TRBV6-6; CDR3aa: CASSYSQGRSPLHF
j_gene: TRBJ1-3; v_gene: TRBV18; CDR3aa: CASSPIGYFPRSSGNTIYF
j_gene: TRBJ2-7; v_gene: TRBV5-1; CDR3aa: CASSPGGSIYYEQYF
j_gene: TRBJ2-5; v_gene: TRBV9; CDR3aa: CASASSTGGKETQYF
j_gene: TRBJ1-1; v_gene: TRBV7-9; CDR3aa: CASSPQGGGDTEAFF
j_gene: TRBJ2-3; v_gene: TRBV29-1; CDR3aa: CSVAEGKETDTQYF
j_gene: TRBJ1-1; v_gene: TRBV27; CDR3aa: CASSSRQGSTEAFF
j_gene: TRBJ2-7; v_gene: TRBV15; CDR3aa: CATSRTGSARHSYEQYF
j_gene: TRBJ1-1; v_gene: TRBV28; CDR3aa: CASSWGPRPNTEAFF
j_gene: TRBJ2-3; v_gene: TRBV28; CDR3aa: CASSSLGGATDTQYF
j_gene: TRBJ2-7; v_gene: TRBV7-2; CDR3aa: CASSLDPRYEQYF
j_gene: TRBJ1-1; v_gene: TRBV27; CDR3aa: CASMWGDEAFF
j_gene: TRBJ2-7; v_gene: TRBV5-4; CDR3aa: CASSLGTAKSYEQYF
j_gene: TRBJ2-3; v_gene: TRBV9; CDR3aa: CASSAFPYTDTQYF
j_gene: TRBJ1-2; v_gene: TRBV20-1; CDR3aa: CSARGLIGYTF
j_gene: TRBJ1-2; v_gene: TRBV2; CDR3aa: CASSGDYRDNYGYTF
j_gene: TRBJ2-2; v_gene: TRBV11-2; CDR3aa: CASSLAPPGQGTGGELFF